Below, 16 T cell receptor beta chains from the same sample are listed, as sequenced in a study of cytomegalovirus exposure and HLA in healthy donors (dated by TCRdb to about 2017). The library was built by means of the immunoSEQ multiplex PCR assay. For the multiplex PCR, a mixture combining 60 forward primers for TCR Vbeta segments and 13 reverse primers for TCR Jbeta segments was used. Here the immuneACCESS table is served through TCRdb, limited to in-frame sequences with V and J called. Missing clones are a known gap in these copies; in checked studies unresolved V genes cover under half, and the rest lacks a known reason. This sample holds about 130,000 clones; 65% to 85% were observed only once. The top ten clonotypes cover around 7% of the sample. Sequencing was done on a sample of PBMCs. The receptors derive from a man younger than 40 in good health and CMV-seronegative.

The sample holds one count of this clone. The chain has TRBV5-8 and TRBJ2-5; 15 bases line up with TRBD2. CDR1 is SGHTS, CDR2 YDEGEE, per germline. Trimming cost V 2 bases and J 0 bases; bases outside gene matches: 5. The CDR3 runs 18 residues. Here the CDR3 reads CASSFVGTSGGYQETQYF. DNA for the CDR3: TGTGCCAGCAGCTTCGTCGGGACTAGCGGGGGGTACCAAGAGACCCAGTACTTC.

V is TRBV28 and J is TRBJ1-2, with 9 positions matching TRBD1. The CDR3 covers 13 residues. V was clipped by 5 bases and J by 3 bases; unmatched bases: 1. Germline values: CDR1 MDHEN, CDR2 SYDVKM. This chain's CDR3 is CASSGDRDYGYTF. The CDR3 bases are TGTGCCAGCAGTGGGGACAGGGACTATGGCTACACCTTC.

The chain has TRBV18 and TRBJ1-5; 8 bases fit TRBD1. Germline V CDR1 and CDR2: KGHSH, LQKENI. CDR3 length: 14 residues. Unmatched junction bases numbered 3, after V lost 2 bases and J lost 6 bases. The CDR3 DNA follows: TGTGCCAGCTCACCAGGGACAGGCGGTCAGCCCCAGCATTTT. It yields the protein CASSPGTGGQPQHF.

This chain uses TRBV5-1 with TRBJ1-4, with TRBD1 matching over 8 bases. The CDR3 loop spans 15 amino acids. Germline V lookup: CDR1 SGHRS, CDR2 YFSETQ. After removal of 2 bases from V and 6 bases from J, the junction contained 6 bases not matched to a gene. CDR3 bases: TGCGCCAGCAGCTTAAGGGCAGGGGGCGATGAAAAACTGTTTTTT. Encoded protein: CASSLRAGGDEKLFF.

The V and J genes are TRBV29-1 and TRBJ1-1; D is ambiguous. Trimming removed 7 bases at V and 2 bases at J, with 5 bases between. Germline V CDR1 and CDR2: SQVTM, ANQGSEA. The CDR3 totals 10 residues. Here the CDR3 DNA reads TGCAGCGCAGGAAACACTGAAGCTTTCTTT. Protein sequence: CSAGNTEAFF.

This clone was recorded only once. The chain employs TRBV5-1 and TRBJ2-5; the D gene is possibly TRBD1 (7 bases). Trimming shortened V by 4 bases and J by 5 bases, and 21 bases separated the two germline ends. Germline V CDR1 and CDR2: SGHRS, YFSETQ. The CDR3 has 16 amino acids. This CDR3 is CASSKDREVAWETQYF. The CDR3 DNA reads as TGCGCCAGCAGCAAAGACAGGGAGGTGGCGTGGGAGACCCAGTACTTC.

The rearrangement links TRBV6-1 to TRBJ1-6; unclear D gene. The CDR3 is made up of 14 amino acids. Trimming left V 3 bases short and J 9 bases short, with 12 bases between. Germline CDR1 is MNHNS and CDR2 is SASEGT. CDR3 residues: CASSDGVLGSPLHF. The CDR3 region has the DNA TGTGCCAGCAGTGACGGGGTCCTGGGTTCACCCCTCCACTTT.

This clone was observed a handful of times. The chain combines TRBV11-2 with TRBJ1-2, with 7 positions matching TRBD1. Germline V gene data show CDR1 as SGHAT and CDR2 as FQNNGV. V was clipped by 5 bases and J by 7 bases; unmatched bases: 7. CDR3 size: 13 residues. CDR3 nucleotides: TGTGCCAGCAGCCCACAGGGGCGCGGTGGCTACACCTTC. This translates into CASSPQGRGGYTF.

V gene TRBV6-4 combines with J gene TRBJ1-2; no clear D. This CDR3 comprises 15 residues. Germline V lookup: CDR1 MRHNA, CDR2 SNTAGT. The V and J ends lost 7 bases and 5 bases respectively, with 20 bases between them. Written as DNA, the CDR3 is TGTGCCAGCAAGTACTCCTCGGGAGGTTTTTATGGCTACACCTTC. Protein sequence: CASKYSSGGFYGYTF.

The chain is built from TRBV11-1 and TRBJ2-7; D might be TRBD2 (6 bases). CDR3 length equals 15 residues. CDR1 is SGHAT, CDR2 FQDESV, per germline (reference sequence). The germline V and J ends were trimmed by 4 bases and 2 bases, with 15 bases remaining between them. The CDR3 bases are TGTGCCAGCAGCTCGGATGCGGGGTGGACCTACGAGCAGTACTTC. Translation: CASSSDAGWTYEQYF.

This chain joins TRBV7-9 and TRBJ2-7; D is uncertain. V lost 1 base, J lost 2 bases, and 9 bases lay in between. The CDR3 length is 14 residues. Germline-derived CDR1 and CDR2 are SEHNR and FQNEAQ (reference sequence). The CDR3 DNA reads as TGTGCCAGCAGCTTAGTACAGCCCCCCTACGAGCAGTACTTC. Amino acids: CASSLVQPPYEQYF.

The chain combines TRBV2 with TRBJ2-5; D ambiguous. The DNA matches TRBJ2-7 better at its end, which makes the J call doubtful. Germline V gene sequence: CDR1 SNHLY, CDR2 FYNNEI. The CDR3 is made up of 14 amino acids. The CDR3 coding sequence is TGTGCCAGCAACCTGCGGCAGTACTCCTACGAGCAGTACTTC. Residues: CASNLRQYSYEQYF.

The V call is TRBV4-2, the J call TRBJ2-7; D gene uncertain. The CDR3 totals 16 residues. Germline loops: CDR1 LGHNA, CDR2 YNFKEQ. V shed 3 bases and J shed 0 bases, with 15 bases lying between them. CDR3 residues: CASSHIQGTDSYEQYF. The CDR3 region has the DNA TGTGCCAGCAGCCATATCCAAGGAACAGACTCCTACGAGCAGTACTTC.

V and J are TRBV5-6 and TRBJ2-3; tentatively, D is TRBD2 (6 bases). The germline gives CDR1 SGHDT, CDR2 YYEEEE. The length of the CDR3 is 14 residues. V lost 0 bases and J 4 bases, leaving 9 bases between the germline ends. In DNA, the CDR3 is TGTGCCAGCAGCTTGGTTAGCGGTCCAGATACGCAGTATTTT. This gives the protein CASSLVSGPDTQYF.

This clone has more than one count but fewer than ten. The chain couples TRBV19 to TRBJ2-7; TRBD1 agrees at 9 bases. CDR3 size: 15 residues. The V gene's germline CDR1 is LNHDA and CDR2 SQIVND (reference sequence). J was trimmed by 9 bases and V by 5 bases; bases with no gene match: 14. The DNA for the CDR3 is TGTGCCAGTAGTCCCCTGTACAGGGGGCCTGGGGGGCAGTACTTC. Its protein product is CASSPLYRGPGGQYF.

This chain connects TRBV18 to TRBJ2-5; 8 nucleotides line up with TRBD2. The last part of the DNA fits TRBJ2-7 better; the J call may be wrong. CDR3 length equals 14 residues. Per germline, CDR1 KGHSH and CDR2 LQKENI. CDR3 DNA sequence: TGTGCCAGCTCACAACCGGGACTAGCCTACGAGCAGTACTTC. It specifies CASSQPGLAYEQYF.